This T cell receptor (beta chain) was observed in a study of control samples from healthy donors and cancer patients. Clones were sequenced by immunoSEQ multiplex PCR, and TCRdb holds only the in-frame ones, with some missing. This sample yields about 53,000 clones, of which about 85% are seen a single time; roughly 13% belongs to the top ten. The TCR comes from a man aged 55 to 70 with head and neck cancer. The sequenced material came from PBMCs.

Written as DNA, the CDR3 is TGTGCCAGAAGCCGTAGCGGGGGATCTTACGAGCAGTACTTC. Protein sequence: CARSRSGGSYEQYF. The chain is built from TRBV5-3 and TRBJ2-7, with 9 bases lining up with TRBD2. TRBV5-3 is flagged as an ORF with uncertain function. The CDR3 consists of 14 residues. Trimming removed 4 bases from V and 4 bases from J; junction bases left unmatched: 6.